This entry describes one TCR beta chain. Its antigen is currently unknown. Libraries for TCR beta were made by quantitative 5'-RACE with molecular barcodes. From the 5' RACE reads, TCRdb called clonotypes with MiXCR, one entry per CDR3 protein. The sample consists of roughly 300,000 distinct CDR3 sequences, approximately 8% of them appearing once. The source of the sample is a study of CD8 T cells in ankylosing spondylitis. Trimming removed 1 base at V and 2 bases at J, with 11 bases between. Germline CDR1 is MDHEN and CDR2 is SYDVKM. The CDR3 extends over 15 amino acids. Points from the study as a whole: It appeared that ankylosing spondylitis blood was characterized by a TCR beta motif of several highly homologous variants. The authors found the disease-linked clones to be CD8+ and relatively rare in peripheral blood. Reportedly, disease-linked clones are significantly enriched in ankylosing spondylitis patients' matched synovial fluid.

The TCR comes from a male donor with ankylosing spondylitis. Sequenced: blood, either unsorted or a sorted T cell fraction (not recorded which). The chain has TRBV28 and TRBJ1-1; D is unclear. This CDR3 reads CASSLLSSTNTEAFF. Written as DNA, the CDR3 is TGTGCCAGCAGTTTATTGTCGTCAACTAACACTGAAGCTTTCTTT. The variable domain in full, completed from reference TRBV28 and TRBJ1-1, reads DVKVTQSSRYLVKRTGEKVFLECVQDMDHENMFWYRQDPGLGLRLIYFSYDVKMKEKGDIPEGYSVSREKKERFSLILESASTNQTSMYLCASSLLSSTNTEAFFGQGTRLTVV.